This is a list of T cell receptor beta chains from one sample in a study of CDR3 diversity in severe acne. TCRdb fed the PCR reads into MiXCR, producing one record per CDR3 protein. Of under 100,000 distinct CDR3 sequences listed, about half are singletons. The sequenced material came from blood. These receptors all come from a male donor in good health, serving as a control. Both conserved end residues are part of each CDR3. D genes are given only for firm matches. Only part of the rows carry a size: once, few, many, or a class if the clone is expanded.

J gene | D gene | clone size | V gene | CDR3 protein | CDR3 DNA
TRBJ1-2 | - | few | TRBV15 | CATSRESTPYGYTF | TGTGCCACCAGCAGAGAGTCGACGCCTTATGGCTACACCTTC
TRBJ1-1 | - | few | TRBV10-3 | CAIRRGFDTEAFF | TGTGCCATCAGACGGGGTTTTGACACTGAAGCTTTCTTT
TRBJ1-2 | - | few | TRBV9 | CASSVASTGSYGYTF | TGTGCCAGCAGCGTTGCCTCCACAGGGTCCTATGGCTACACCTTC
TRBJ1-2 | TRBD1 | - | TRBV29-1 | CSVRGQAHSNYGYTF | TGCAGCGTCCGAGGACAGGCCCACTCTAACTATGGCTACACCTTC
TRBJ1-1 | TRBD1 | - | TRBV6-6 | CASSYPGQGLNTEAFF | TGTGCCAGCAGTTATCCGGGACAGGGCTTGAACACTGAAGCTTTCTTT
TRBJ1-2 | - | - | TRBV29-1 | CSVEDRNQNFYGYTF | TGCAGCGTTGAAGATCGCAATCAGAATTTTTATGGCTACACCTTC
TRBJ2-5 | - | - | TRBV5-6 | CASGSQGIGETQYF | TGTGCCAGCGGCAGTCAGGGGATTGGGGAGACCCAGTACTTC
TRBJ1-1 | - | medium-sized | TRBV20-1 | CSARDWKGLDTEAFF | TGCAGTGCTAGAGATTGGAAGGGACTGGACACTGAAGCTTTCTTT
TRBJ2-5 | - | many | TRBV24-1 | CATSEGGQETQYF | TGTGCCACCAGTGAAGGCGGACAAGAGACCCAGTACTTC
TRBJ1-2 | TRBD1 | once | TRBV20-1 | CSARTDRAHYGYTF | TGCAGTGCCCGGACCGACAGGGCCCACTATGGCTACACCTTC
TRBJ1-5 | - | - | TRBV6-5 | CASSYSIGVNYEHF | TGTGCCAGCAGTTACTCGATAGGGGTAAACTACGAGCATTTT
TRBJ1-1 | - | - | TRBV12-3/TRBV12-4 | CASSPSTSSRRAFF | TGTGCCAGCAGTCCCTCAACATCGAGCCGTAGAGCTTTCTTT
TRBJ2-7 | TRBD2 | - | TRBV10-3 | CAIGKGLAGDDEQYF | TGTGCCATCGGAAAGGGACTAGCGGGAGACGACGAGCAGTACTTC
TRBJ1-4 | - | few | TRBV15 | CATSGQGQAFGEKLFF | TGTGCCACCAGCGGACAAGGCCAGGCGTTCGGTGAAAAACTGTTTTTT
TRBJ2-5 | - | few | TRBV20-1 | CSAPQLGQETQYF | TGCAGTGCTCCCCAATTGGGGCAAGAGACCCAGTACTTC
TRBJ2-7 | TRBD2 | medium-sized | TRBV5-1 | CASSVVAGLAEVSYEQYF | TGCGCCAGCAGCGTGGTGGCTGGACTAGCGGAAGTCTCCTACGAGCAGTACTTC
TRBJ1-1 | - | - | TRBV20-1 | CSARDTAEAFF | TGCAGTGCTAGAGATACGGCTGAAGCTTTCTTT
TRBJ2-3 | TRBD1 | medium-sized | TRBV24-1 | CATSDETGGADTQYF | TGTGCCACCAGTGATGAGACAGGGGGGGCAGATACGCAGTATTTT
TRBJ2-5 | TRBD1 | - | TRBV7-9 | CASSSGQGIETQYF | TGTGCCAGCAGCTCAGGACAGGGGATTGAGACCCAGTACTTC
TRBJ2-7 | TRBD1 | many | TRBV9 | CASSDNRGYEQYF | TGTGCCAGCAGCGACAACAGGGGCTACGAGCAGTACTTC